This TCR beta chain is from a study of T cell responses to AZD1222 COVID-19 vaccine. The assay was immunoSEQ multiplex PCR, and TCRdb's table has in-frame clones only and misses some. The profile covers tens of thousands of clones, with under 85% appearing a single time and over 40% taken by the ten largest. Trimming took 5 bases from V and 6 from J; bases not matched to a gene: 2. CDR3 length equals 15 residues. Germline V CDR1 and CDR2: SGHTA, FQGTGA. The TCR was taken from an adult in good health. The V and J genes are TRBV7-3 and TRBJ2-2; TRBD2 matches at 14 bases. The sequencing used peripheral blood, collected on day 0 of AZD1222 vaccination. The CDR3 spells CASSRGLAGAGELFF. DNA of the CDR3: TGTGCCAGCAGCCGGGGACTAGCGGGGGCCGGGGAGCTGTTTTTT.